Presented here are 13 T cell receptor beta chains from one specimen sequenced in a study of STAT5B mutations in CD4+ large granular lymphocyte leukemia. Generated by immunoSEQ multiplex PCR, the TCRdb table keeps only in-frame clones and is missing some. The sample gives around 33,000 clones, 70% to 90% of which show up once; 0.97% is in the top ten. The sequenced material came from CD4+ T cells from blood buffy coats. The receptors were gathered from a human donor in good health.

In its sample, this clone was seen a few times. The genes are TRBV7-3 and TRBJ2-2; 12 nucleotides line up with TRBD1. The CDR3 contains 16 residues. J was trimmed by 5 bases and V by 5 bases; bases with no gene match: 6. CDR1 and CDR2 from the germline V gene are SGHTA and FQGTGA. As DNA, the CDR3 is TGTGCCAGCAGCCCAGGGGGACAGGGGGCAACCGGGGAGCTGTTTTTT. Translated: CASSPGGQGATGELFF.

The chain couples TRBV7-2 to TRBJ2-5; D is perhaps TRBD2 (6 bases). This CDR3 is built from 15 residues. From germline, CDR1 is SGHTA and CDR2 FQGNSA. With 1 base removed from V and 5 bases from J, the gap between germline ends came to 14 bases. Written as DNA, the CDR3 is TGTGCCAGCAGCTTAGAAGGAGGGCGTGGGGAGACCCAGTACTTC. This encodes CASSLEGGRGETQYF.

V and J are TRBV2 and TRBJ1-1; D is perhaps TRBD1 (5 bases). V dropped 6 bases and J dropped 7 bases, with 15 bases sitting between them. Germline V CDR1 and CDR2: SNHLY, FYNNEI. This CDR3 has 13 amino acids. CDR3 amino acids: CASSQQGGVEAFF. CDR3 coding DNA: TGTGCCAGCAGCCAACAAGGAGGGGTTGAAGCTTTCTTT.

CDR3 bases: TGCGCCAGCAGCTCCTCGACGGATGACTACGAGCAGTACTTC. It specifies CASSSSTDDYEQYF. V gene TRBV5-1 combines with J gene TRBJ2-7; D unclear. Germline CDR1 reads SGHRS; CDR2 reads YFSETQ. The V gene lost 3 bases and the J gene lost 3 bases, with 13 bases spanning the gap. The CDR3 consists of 14 residues.

The V gene is TRBV10-1, the J gene TRBJ2-4, with D possibly being TRBD1 (6 bases). Germline V gene lookup returns CDR1 WNHNN and CDR2 SYGVQD (reference sequence). The V gene lost 6 bases and the J gene lost 5 bases, with 17 bases spanning the gap. The CDR3 runs to 15 residues. The CDR3 nucleotides read TGCGCCAGCAGCGCCGGGACAACGGCCCAAAACATTCAGTACTTC. This translates into CASSAGTTAQNIQYF.

This clone was picked up one time. This chain joins TRBV4-3 and TRBJ1-3; D remains unclear. From germline, CDR1 is LGHNA and CDR2 YSLEER. The CDR3 is made up of 14 amino acids. V was trimmed by 0 bases and J by 4 bases, leaving 7 bases between them. Here the CDR3 DNA reads TGCGCCAGCAGCCAAGAAGGGAGGGGAAACACCATATATTTT. This gives the protein CASSQEGRGNTIYF.

This clone has only a few counts. The chain employs TRBV4-1 and TRBJ1-3, with no clear D. The V gene lost 2 bases and the J gene lost 7 bases, with 6 bases spanning the gap. The CDR3 loop spans 12 amino acids. The germline V gene has CDR1 MGHRA and CDR2 YSYEKL. The CDR3 region is CASSQKGNTIYF. DNA for the CDR3: TGCGCCAGCAGCCAAAAGGGTAACACCATATATTTT.

The chain has TRBV7-2 and TRBJ1-2; 9 bases agree with TRBD1. In germline, CDR1 is SGHTA, CDR2 FQGNSA. V shed 6 bases and J 2 bases; nucleotides not matched to a gene: 13. CDR3 length: 17 amino acids. CDR3: CASRPPGQGPINYGYTF. As DNA, the CDR3 is TGTGCCAGCAGGCCCCCGGGACAGGGACCGATAAACTATGGCTACACCTTC.

The chain has TRBV6-6 and TRBJ1-3; D unresolved. CDR1 and CDR2 from the germline V gene are MNHNY and SVGAGI (reference sequence). The CDR3 length is 12 residues. The germline V and J ends were trimmed by 8 bases and 7 bases, with 12 bases remaining between them. The CDR3 DNA reads as TGTGCCAGCGGAGGCAGACCGAACACCATATATTTT. It yields the protein CASGGRPNTIYF.

V is TRBV5-1 and J is TRBJ1-2; 8 nucleotides match TRBD1. J was trimmed by 4 bases and V by 3 bases; bases with no gene match: 2. The CDR3 has 13 amino acids. Germline V lookup: CDR1 SGHRS, CDR2 YFSETQ. The CDR3 coding sequence is TGCGCCAGCAGCTGGGGGACAGGCTATGGCTACACCTTC. It translates to CASSWGTGYGYTF. Filled out from reference TRBV5-1 and TRBJ1-2, the complete variable domain reads KAGVTQTPRYLIKTRGQQVTLSCSPISGHRSVSWYQQTPGQGLQFLFEYFSETQRNKGNFPGRFSGRQFSNSRSEMNVSTLELGDSALYLCASSWGTGYGYTFGSGTRLTVV.

The V gene is TRBV6-5, the J gene TRBJ2-1; maybe TRBD2 (7 bases). The germline CDR1 and CDR2 sequences are MNHEY and SVGAGI. There are 15 residues in the CDR3. V was shortened by 8 bases and J by 9 bases, with 23 bases between the two germline ends. The DNA for the CDR3 is TGTGCCAGCGCGGGGGCCGGGGAGGGGTACGGTGAGCAGTTCTTC. This sequence encodes CASAGAGEGYGEQFF.

CDR3 amino acids: CASSEYRKGHNEQFF. In nucleotides, the CDR3 is TGCGCCAGCAGTGAGTACAGAAAGGGACACAATGAGCAGTTCTTC. The chain couples TRBV10-1 to TRBJ2-1; D might be TRBD1 or TRBD2, each matching 5 bases. The CDR3 has 15 amino acids. V was clipped by 1 base and J by 5 bases, with 12 bases between them. CDR1 and CDR2 (germline): WNHNN, SYGVQD (reference sequence).

V is TRBV6-5 and J is TRBJ2-5; D gene ambiguous. CDR3 length equals 12 residues. V was trimmed by 4 bases and J by 5 bases, leaving 8 bases between them. CDR1 and CDR2 (germline): MNHEY, SVGAGI. The CDR3 coding sequence is TGTGCCAGCAGTTCTTCCTTTGAGACCCAGTACTTC. Its translation: CASSSSFETQYF.